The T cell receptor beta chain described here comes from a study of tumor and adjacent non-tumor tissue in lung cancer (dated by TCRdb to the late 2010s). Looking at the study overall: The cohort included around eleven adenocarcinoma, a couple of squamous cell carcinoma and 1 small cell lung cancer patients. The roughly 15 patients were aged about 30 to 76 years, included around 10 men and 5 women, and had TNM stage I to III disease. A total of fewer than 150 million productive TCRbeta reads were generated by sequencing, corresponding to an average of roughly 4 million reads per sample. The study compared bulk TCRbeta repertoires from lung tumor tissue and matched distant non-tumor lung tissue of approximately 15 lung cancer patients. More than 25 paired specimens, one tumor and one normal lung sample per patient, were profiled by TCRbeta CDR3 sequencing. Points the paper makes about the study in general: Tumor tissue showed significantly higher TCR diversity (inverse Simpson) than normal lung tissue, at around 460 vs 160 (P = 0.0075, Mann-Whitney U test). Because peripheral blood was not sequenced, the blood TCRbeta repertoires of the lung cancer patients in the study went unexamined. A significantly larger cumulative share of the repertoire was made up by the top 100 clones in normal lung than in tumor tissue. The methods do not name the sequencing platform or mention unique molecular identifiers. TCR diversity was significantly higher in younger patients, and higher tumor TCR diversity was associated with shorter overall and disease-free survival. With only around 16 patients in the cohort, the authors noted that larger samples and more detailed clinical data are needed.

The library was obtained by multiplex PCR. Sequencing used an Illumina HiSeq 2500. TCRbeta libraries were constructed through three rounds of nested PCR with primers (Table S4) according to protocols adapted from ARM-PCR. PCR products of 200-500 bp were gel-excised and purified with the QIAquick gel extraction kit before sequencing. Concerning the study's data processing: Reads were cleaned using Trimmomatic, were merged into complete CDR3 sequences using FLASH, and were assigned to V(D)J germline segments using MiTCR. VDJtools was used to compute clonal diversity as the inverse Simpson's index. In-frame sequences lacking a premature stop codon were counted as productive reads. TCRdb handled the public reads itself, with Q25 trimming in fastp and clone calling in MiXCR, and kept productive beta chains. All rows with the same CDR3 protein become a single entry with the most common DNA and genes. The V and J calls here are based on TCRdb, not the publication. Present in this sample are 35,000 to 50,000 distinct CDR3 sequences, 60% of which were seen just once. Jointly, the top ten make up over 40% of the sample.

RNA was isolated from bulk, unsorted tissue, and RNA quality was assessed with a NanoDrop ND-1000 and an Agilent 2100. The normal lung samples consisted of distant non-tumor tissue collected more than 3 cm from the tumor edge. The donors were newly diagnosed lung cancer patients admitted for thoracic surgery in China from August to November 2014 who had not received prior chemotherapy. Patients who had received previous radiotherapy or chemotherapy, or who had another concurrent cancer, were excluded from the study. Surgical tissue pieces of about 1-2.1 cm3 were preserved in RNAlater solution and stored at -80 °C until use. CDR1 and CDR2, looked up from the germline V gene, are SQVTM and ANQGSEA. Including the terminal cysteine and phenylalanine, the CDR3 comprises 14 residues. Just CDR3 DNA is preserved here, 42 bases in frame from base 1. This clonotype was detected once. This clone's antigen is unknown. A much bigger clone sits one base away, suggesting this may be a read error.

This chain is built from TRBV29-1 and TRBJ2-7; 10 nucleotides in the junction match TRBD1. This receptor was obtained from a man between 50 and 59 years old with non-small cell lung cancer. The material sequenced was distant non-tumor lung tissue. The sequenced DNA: TGCTACGTTGCATTGGGGACAGGGGCCTACGAGCAGTACTTC. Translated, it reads CYVALGTGAYEQYF.